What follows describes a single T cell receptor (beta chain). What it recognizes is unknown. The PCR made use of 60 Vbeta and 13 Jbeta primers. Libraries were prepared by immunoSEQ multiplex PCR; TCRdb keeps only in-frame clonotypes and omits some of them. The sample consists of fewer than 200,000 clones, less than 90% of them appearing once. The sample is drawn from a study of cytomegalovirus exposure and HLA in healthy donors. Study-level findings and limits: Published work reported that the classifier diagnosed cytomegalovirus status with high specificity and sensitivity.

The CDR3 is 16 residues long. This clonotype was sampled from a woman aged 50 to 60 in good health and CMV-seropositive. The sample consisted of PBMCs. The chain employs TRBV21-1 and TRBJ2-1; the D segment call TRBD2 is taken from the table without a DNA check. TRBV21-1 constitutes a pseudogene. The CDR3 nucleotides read TGTGCCAGTCTTCTAGCGGCCTTAGAGGCCCACAATGAGCAGTTCTTC. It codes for CASLLAALEAHNEQFF.